This note documents a single T cell receptor (beta chain) sequence. The antigen remains undetermined. This specimen comes from a study of regulatory T cells in long-lasting Graves disease. Time point defined: persistent/refractory GD, antithyroid drugs over 5 years with positive TRAb. Researchers made the TCR library from RNA that was extracted from PBMCs. Sequencing libraries for TCR beta were prepared with iRepertoire HTBI primers and Arm-PCR of CDR3 regions. Using its own MiXCR run on the multiplex PCR reads, TCRdb lists one record per CDR3 protein. The sample comprises roughly 300,000 distinct CDR3 sequences, around a fifth of which are singletons, and around 30% rests with the top ten. Study conclusions and caveats: The work looked only at peripheral blood and did not look at thyroid tissue. Accuracy was possibly reduced by small sample size. TRBV28, TRBJ1-2 and TRBJ2-5 emerged as the favored segments in persistent disease.

With 5 bases removed from V and 5 bases from J, the gap between germline ends came to 30 bases. The CDR3 is made up of 19 amino acids. Sequenced material: peripheral blood mononuclear cells (PBMCs), taken when the disease was refractory, from a patient treated with antithyroid drugs. The clonotype originates from a female donor with Graves disease. The chain employs TRBV12-3 or TRBV12-4 and TRBJ1-1; D is possibly TRBD1 (5 bases). The CDR3 DNA reads as TGTGCCAGCAGTCCTCTAGGGGCGGGGATATACGGGGTAAGGACTGAAGCTTTCTTT. This translates into CASSPLGAGIYGVRTEAFF.